The rows below give T cell receptor beta chains drawn from one sample of a study of cytomegalovirus exposure and HLA in healthy donors. TCRdb keeps only in-frame clones here, not all; method: immunoSEQ multiplex PCR. Among about 150,000 clones, roughly 80% were seen once, and the ten largest hold 9.5% to 15%. Sequencing was performed on PBMCs. The receptors were sampled from a man aged 25-40 years in good health and CMV-seropositive. Each CDR3 is given with its conserved first and last residue. D genes are given only for firm matches. Size tells how often a clone was seen (once, few, many) or the class of an expanded clone, and some rows leave it out.

j_call,v_call,d_call,clone_size,cdr3_nt,cdr3_aa
TRBJ1-2,TRBV7-8,.,.,TGTGCCAGCAGCTTAGCCGGGAACTATGGCTACACCTTC,CASSLAGNYGYTF
TRBJ2-1,TRBV27,TRBD1,.,TGTGCCATCGACTTAACAGGGGGCACCTACAATGAGCAGTTCTTC,CAIDLTGGTYNEQFF
TRBJ1-5,TRBV6-1,.,.,TGTGCCAGCAGCAGGGATAGCAATCAGCCCCAGCATTTT,CASSRDSNQPQHF
TRBJ1-6,TRBV9,TRBD1,.,TGTGCCAGCAGCCCACCGACAGGGATCAATTCACCCCTCCACTTT,CASSPPTGINSPLHF
TRBJ2-5,TRBV5-4,TRBD2,.,TGTGCCAGCAGCTCAAATGGACTAGCGGGACAAGAGACCCAGTACTTC,CASSSNGLAGQETQYF
TRBJ2-7,TRBV4-2,TRBD2,.,TGTGCCAGCAGCCAAGATGCGGCAGCGGGGGAGCAGTACTTC,CASSQDAAAGEQYF
TRBJ2-7,TRBV30,.,.,TGTGCCTGGAGTAGGGAGGAGGGCTACGAGCAGTACTTC,CAWSREEGYEQYF
TRBJ2-7,TRBV7-2,TRBD2,.,TGTGCCAGCAGCTTAAGTAGCGGGGCCTCCTACGAGCAGTACTTC,CASSLSSGASYEQYF
TRBJ1-2,TRBV29-1,TRBD1,once,TGCAGCGTGATTACAGGGGATTATGGCTACACCTTC,CSVITGDYGYTF
TRBJ2-5,TRBV27,.,.,TGTGCCAGCAGGCAGGGGCAGACCCAGTACTTC,CASRQGQTQYF
TRBJ2-7,TRBV7-2,.,few,TGTGCCAGCAGTAACCTGGGAGCCTCCTACGAGCAGTACTTC,CASSNLGASYEQYF
TRBJ2-3,TRBV5-1,TRBD2,.,TGCGCCAGCAGCTTGGGGCGGGAGTTGACAGATACGCAGTATTTT,CASSLGRELTDTQYF
TRBJ2-7,TRBV9,TRBD2,.,TGTGCCAGCAGCGAAGAACTAGCGGGAGGGCGTCACGAGCAGTACTTC,CASSEELAGGRHEQYF
TRBJ1-2,TRBV7-9,TRBD1,.,TGTGCCAGCGGCAACGGGACAGTCAACTATGGCTACACCTTC,CASGNGTVNYGYTF
TRBJ2-5,TRBV15,TRBD1,.,TGTGCCACCAGCAGGAAGACAGGGGGCCAAGAGACCCAGTACTTC,CATSRKTGGQETQYF
TRBJ2-7,TRBV5-8,TRBD2,many,TGTGCCAGCAGCTTGGCTAGCGGGGCCTACGAGCAGTACTTC,CASSLASGAYEQYF
TRBJ2-1,TRBV6-5,.,.,TGTGCCAGCAGTGACACATCCAATGAGCAGTTCTTC,CASSDTSNEQFF
TRBJ1-1,TRBV6-6,.,.,TGTGCCAGCGGGACACCGGAGATGAACACTGAAGCTTTCTTT,CASGTPEMNTEAFF
TRBJ2-3,TRBV30,TRBD2,.,TGTGCCTGGAGCGCGGGACTAGAGTTGGGCACAGATACGCAGTATTTT,CAWSAGLELGTDTQYF
TRBJ2-2,TRBV5-1,.,.,TGCGCCAGCAGCTTTTTCCAGGCATACACCGGGGAGCTGTTTTTT,CASSFFQAYTGELFF
TRBJ2-7,TRBV7-9,TRBD1,.,TGTGCCAGCAGCAAGGGACAGGATCTCTCCTACGAGCAGTACTTC,CASSKGQDLSYEQYF
TRBJ2-1,TRBV29-1,.,.,TGCAGCTGTCTCGGACTGGGGTACAATGAGCAGTTCTTC,CSCLGLGYNEQFF
TRBJ2-1,TRBV5-4,.,.,TGTGCCAGCAGCCCCTGTGGCAGATCATCCTACAATGAGCAGTTCTTC,CASSPCGRSSYNEQFF
TRBJ2-1,TRBV28,TRBD1,.,TGTGCCAGCAGGCCTGGACAGGCAGGATACAATGAGCAGTTCTTC,CASRPGQAGYNEQFF
TRBJ2-7,TRBV11-2,.,.,TGTGCCAGCAGCTTTGAATACGGACAGCAGTACGAGCAGTACTTC,CASSFEYGQQYEQYF
TRBJ1-1,TRBV7-8,TRBD1,.,TGTGCCAGCAGTAGACCCCCCTTGGGGACAGAAAAAAGTATGAACACTGAAGCTTTCTTT,CASSRPPLGTEKSMNTEAFF
TRBJ2-2,TRBV18,.,.,TGTGCCAGCTCACCGTCCCTTCTGCGCGGGGACACCGGGGAGCTGTTTTTT,CASSPSLLRGDTGELFF
TRBJ1-1,TRBV5-6,TRBD1,once,TGTGCCAGCAGCTTTATCCGGGACAGGGGGCAAGGATCTGAAGCTTTCTTT,CASSFIRDRGQGSEAFF
TRBJ2-7,TRBV5-4,TRBD1,.,TGTGCCAGCAGCCCCCCCGGGACAGCAACCTACGAGCAGTACTTC,CASSPPGTATYEQYF
TRBJ1-1,TRBV11-2,TRBD1,.,TGTGCCAGCAGTTCGGACAGGGTGAAAGCTTTCTTT,CASSSDRVKAFF
TRBJ2-3,TRBV6-5,TRBD2,few,TGTGCCAGCAGCAATAGCGGGGCAAGCACAGATACGCAGTATTTT,CASSNSGASTDTQYF
TRBJ1-1,TRBV28,TRBD1,.,TGTGCCAGCAGTCTACAGGGGGCGGAAGCTTTCTTT,CASSLQGAEAFF
TRBJ2-7,TRBV6-1,.,.,TGTGCCAGCAGCTTACGACAGGGAGGCCCCTACGAGCAGTACTTC,CASSLRQGGPYEQYF
TRBJ2-1,TRBV30,TRBD2,.,TGTGCCTGTAGACTAGCGGGAGGGCATAATGAGCAGTTCTTC,CACRLAGGHNEQFF
TRBJ2-3,TRBV7-3,.,.,TGTGCCAGCAGCCCGTCTAGCACAGATACGCAGTATTTT,CASSPSSTDTQYF
TRBJ2-5,TRBV5-1,TRBD2,once,TGCGCCAGCAGCGAGGGACTAGCGGGTTACCAAGAGACCCAGTACTTC,CASSEGLAGYQETQYF
TRBJ2-7,TRBV30,TRBD2,.,TGTGCCTGGAGGGACTACTTAGCGGGTGCCCACGAGCAGTACTTC,CAWRDYLAGAHEQYF
TRBJ1-1,TRBV19,.,.,TGTGCCAGTAGTGCACAGGGGAACACTGAAGCTTTCTTT,CASSAQGNTEAFF
TRBJ2-7,TRBV2,TRBD2,.,TGTGCCAGCAGTGGTACTAGCGGTACCTACGAGCAGTACTTC,CASSGTSGTYEQYF
TRBJ2-3,TRBV11-3,TRBD1,.,TGTGCCAGCAGCTTAGCCGCGTCGGGACAGGGGCTCCGAGCAGATACGCAGTATTTT,CASSLAASGQGLRADTQYF
TRBJ2-7,TRBV9,TRBD1,.,TGTGCCAGCAGCGCCCGGGACAGGGTCTACGAGCAGTACTTC,CASSARDRVYEQYF
TRBJ2-5,TRBV2,TRBD2,.,TGTGCCAGCAAGGAGCGGCGGGAGGGTCGGCCCACCCAGTACTTC,CASKERREGRPTQYF
TRBJ1-2,TRBV6-5,TRBD1,.,TGTGCCAGCAGTTACACTTGGGACCCGGACAGGGGCTACACCTTC,CASSYTWDPDRGYTF
TRBJ1-1,TRBV10-3,.,.,TGTGCCATCAGTGACGGCAGGGGAAGGACTGAAGCTTTCTTT,CAISDGRGRTEAFF
TRBJ1-2,TRBV30,TRBD1,.,TGTGCCTGGAGGGCGGGACAGGGGGCCAGCTATGGCTACACCTTC,CAWRAGQGASYGYTF
TRBJ1-2,TRBV5-1,.,few,TGCGCCAGCAGTTATACAGGGATTTCCGATGGCTACACCTTC,CASSYTGISDGYTF
TRBJ2-1,TRBV7-9,TRBD2,.,TGTGCCAGCAGCCCTCTAGCGGGACTCTCCTACAATGAGCAGTTCTTC,CASSPLAGLSYNEQFF
TRBJ1-1,TRBV6-5,.,few,TGTGCCAGCAGTTACGGTGAGGGCCTGAACACTGAAGCTTTCTTT,CASSYGEGLNTEAFF
TRBJ2-7,TRBV6-5,TRBD2,.,TGTGCCAGCAGTCCCCGCGCGGGAGGGGTCAAGGAGCAGTACTTC,CASSPRAGGVKEQYF
TRBJ2-5,TRBV9,TRBD2,.,TGTGCCAGCAGCACTGGACTAGCGGGAGTGGGGGAGACCCAGTACTTC,CASSTGLAGVGETQYF
TRBJ1-1,TRBV10-2,TRBD1,.,TGCGCCAGCAGTGAAGACAGGGGTGGCACTGAAGCTTTCTTT,CASSEDRGGTEAFF
TRBJ2-5,TRBV11-2,TRBD1,.,TGTGCCAGCAGCTTAACCGGGACAGGGGTTGTTGAGACCCAGTACTTC,CASSLTGTGVVETQYF
TRBJ2-3,TRBV28,TRBD2,.,TGTGCCAGCAGTTCTCGACTAGCCCCAGATACGCAGTATTTT,CASSSRLAPDTQYF
TRBJ2-1,TRBV6-4,TRBD1,.,TGTGCCAGCAGTACCGACAGGGTAGGTGAGCAGTTCTTC,CASSTDRVGEQFF
TRBJ2-1,TRBV4-2,TRBD2,once,TGTGCCAGCAGCCAAGATGGGAGGGCTCGGGGTGAGCAGTTCTTC,CASSQDGRARGEQFF
TRBJ1-4,TRBV7-3,.,few,TGTGCCAGCAGCTCAGGACAGAATGAAAAACTGTTTTTT,CASSSGQNEKLFF
TRBJ1-5,TRBV7-9,.,.,TGTGCCAGCAGCTTGTATCCAGGGCAGGCTCAGCCCCAGCATTTT,CASSLYPGQAQPQHF
TRBJ2-5,TRBV9,.,.,TGTGCCAGCAGCGTAGGCCCGGACAGGGAGGGAGAGACCCAGTACTTC,CASSVGPDREGETQYF
TRBJ2-5,TRBV7-2,TRBD2,few,TGTGCCAGCAGCTTAGCGGGACTAGCGGGAGTGTCCGGAGAGACCCAGTACTTC,CASSLAGLAGVSGETQYF
TRBJ1-1,TRBV29-1,.,.,TGCAGCGTTGATGCCAGGGTCGGTGAAGCTTTCTTT,CSVDARVGEAFF